Below are 8 T cell receptor beta chains sequenced from a single sample in a study of T cells in Graves' hyperthyroidism and ophthalmopathy (dated by TCRdb to 2018 to 2020). The receptor library was made with multiplex PCR. Sequencing was performed on an Illumina HiSeq 2000. Amplification of TCR beta CDR3 regions was carried out from RNA transcripts. The first round of RT-PCR for the TCR CDR3 was performed with the HTBI primer set and the Qiagen OneStep RT-PCR kit. TCRdb passed the public sequencing reads through fastp at Q25 and MiXCR, retaining productive beta sequences. Each CDR3 protein appears once, grouped with its most common genes and DNA. Within this sample are a few hundred thousand distinct CDR3 sequences, with roughly 15% of them counted one time only. The ten largest clones represent 2.5% to 4% of the sample. What was sequenced was blood. The receptor set was obtained from a woman aged 40 to 49 with Graves' ophthalmopathy.

This clonotype was recorded at least ten times. The rearrangement uses TRBV4-2 and TRBJ2-3; 7 bases map to TRBD2. Looked up from germline, CDR1 is LGHNA and CDR2 is YNFKEQ. V shed 3 bases, J shed 2 bases, and the junction held 5 bases outside the gene matches. This CDR3 contains 15 residues. The CDR3, as DNA: TGTGCCAGCAGCCAGGAGGGGAGGGTCACAGATACGCAGTATTTT. Its protein product is CASSQEGRVTDTQYF.

This clonotype was seen a handful of times. The rearrangement joins TRBV5-1 to TRBJ2-1; no clear D gene. The germline V gene has CDR1 SGHRS and CDR2 YFSETQ. The length of the CDR3 is 15 residues. Trimming removed 7 bases from V and 1 base from J, with 15 bases in between. In DNA form, the CDR3 reads TGCGCCAGCCGTCCCGACCGCCAATCCTACAATGAGCAGTTCTTC. Its translation: CASRPDRQSYNEQFF.

At least ten counts were recorded for this clonotype. The chain links TRBV11-1 to TRBJ2-5; D possibly matches TRBD1 or TRBD2 (5 bases each). CDR3 size: 16 residues. The germline V and J ends were trimmed by 5 bases and 2 bases, with 18 bases remaining between them. Germline CDR1 reads SGHAT; CDR2 reads FQDESV (reference sequence). CDR3 nucleotide sequence: TGTGCCAGCAGCCCACGAGGGGACGGCAGACAAGAGACCCAGTACTTC. This encodes CASSPRGDGRQETQYF.

At least ten counts were recorded for this clonotype. The rearrangement uses TRBV5-1 and TRBJ2-5, with D uncertain. The CDR3 length is 16 residues. The V and J ends lost 1 base and 2 bases respectively, with 15 bases between them. Germline loops: CDR1 SGHRS, CDR2 YFSETQ. For the CDR3, the DNA is TGCGCCAGCAGCTTGCTCCCGGAGCCAGGACAAGAGACCCAGTACTTC. This gives the protein CASSLLPEPGQETQYF.

The table lists this clonotype with a few counts. The V gene is TRBV11-3, the J gene TRBJ2-3, with 9 bases matching TRBD1. The junction had 8 bases not matched to a gene; V was cut back by 5 bases and J by 5 bases. The germline V gene encodes CDR1 SGHNT and CDR2 YENEEA. The CDR3 spans 15 residues. CDR3 DNA: TGTGCCAGCAGCAGGGGACAGGGCCAGGGAGATACGCAGTATTTT. Encoded protein: CASSRGQGQGDTQYF. The full variable domain, completed using reference TRBV11-3 and TRBJ2-3, is EAGVVQSPRYKIIEKKQPVAFWCNPISGHNTLYWYLQNLGQGPELLIRYENEEAVDDSQLPKDRFSAERLKGVDSTLKIQPAELGDSAVYLCASSRGQGQGDTQYFGPGTRLTVL.

This clonotype was recorded a few times. The V gene is TRBV20-1, the J gene TRBJ1-1, with D perhaps TRBD1 (5 bases). V shed 0 bases and J shed 0 bases, with 11 bases lying between them. Germline V gives CDR1 DFQATT, CDR2 SNEGSKA (reference sequence). The CDR3 has 15 amino acids. The CDR3 DNA follows: TGCAGTGCTAGAGAATCCGGGACCGTGAACACTGAAGCTTTCTTT. It specifies CSARESGTVNTEAFF.

Many counts were recorded for this clonotype. The V gene is TRBV12-5, the J gene TRBJ2-1; 10 nucleotides align to TRBD2. The V gene end was trimmed by 6 bases and the J gene end by 3 bases; junction bases not matched to a gene: 5. The CDR3 totals 15 residues. Per the germline V gene, CDR1 is LGHNT and CDR2 is FRNRAP. For the CDR3, the DNA is TGTGCTAGTGGACATCTAGCGGGGGACTACAATGAGCAGTTCTTC. It yields the protein CASGHLAGDYNEQFF.

There are many counts of this clonotype. The chain combines TRBV11-2 with TRBJ1-1, with D possibly being TRBD1 (6 bases). Germline lookup yields CDR1 SGHAT and CDR2 FQNNGV. This CDR3 region has 17 residues. V lost 5 bases and J lost 7, with 26 bases in between. Here the CDR3 DNA reads TGTGCCAGCAGCCCTACATCCCTCTTTACAGGGCGTGTTGAAGCTTTCTTT. Its protein product is CASSPTSLFTGRVEAFF.